The clone carrying this T cell receptor beta chain was seen a few times. TCRdb recomputed calls from the 5' RACE reads with MiXCR, one row per CDR3 protein. The sample contains 250,000 to 350,000 distinct CDR3 sequences, approximately 20% of which appear only once. This entry comes from a study of T-cell memory formation after mild COVID-19. The sequencing input was PBMCs or a T cell subset sorted from them (not recorded which). This receptor was taken from a man aged 18 to 35 who had mild COVID-19 (a few samples of this study predate the infection). Cell type and time point are not known.

Here the CDR3 reads CASTDLRGWETQYF. The CDR3 nucleotides read TGTGCCAGCACCGACCTACGGGGTTGGGAGACCCAGTACTTC. This chain links TRBV11-2 with TRBJ2-5; tentative D call: TRBD2 (5 bases). Germline V gene data show CDR1 as SGHAT and CDR2 as FQNNGV. V lost 7 bases, J lost 5 bases, and 17 bases lay in between. The CDR3 is 14 amino acids.